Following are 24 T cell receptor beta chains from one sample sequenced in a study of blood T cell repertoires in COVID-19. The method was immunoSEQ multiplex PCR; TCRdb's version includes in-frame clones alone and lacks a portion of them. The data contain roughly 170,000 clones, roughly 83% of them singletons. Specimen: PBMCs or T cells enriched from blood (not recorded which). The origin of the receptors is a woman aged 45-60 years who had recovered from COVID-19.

The CDR3 is CASSPPGLAGGEQFF. CDR3 bases: TGTGCCAGCAGCCCACCGGGACTAGCGGGAGGGGAGCAGTTCTTC. J is TRBJ2-1 and V is TRBV11-3; TRBD2 aligns across 16 bases. CDR1 and CDR2 (germline): SGHNT, YENEEA. The CDR3 has 15 amino acids. The V gene end was trimmed by 5 bases and the J gene end by 10 bases; junction bases not matched to a gene: 5.

CDR3 amino acids: CASSFRERDTQYF. The CDR3 coding sequence is TGTGCCAGCAGCTTCCGAGAACGAGATACGCAGTATTTT. The chain employs TRBV11-3 and TRBJ2-3; D is unresolved. Trimming stripped 3 bases from V and 5 bases from J, with 9 bases between. Germline CDR1 SGHNT, CDR2 YENEEA. This CDR3 comprises 13 residues. The whole variable domain, filled in from reference TRBV11-3 and TRBJ2-3, reads EAGVVQSPRYKIIEKKQPVAFWCNPISGHNTLYWYLQNLGQGPELLIRYENEEAVDDSQLPKDRFSAERLKGVDSTLKIQPAELGDSAVYLCASSFRERDTQYFGPGTRLTVL.

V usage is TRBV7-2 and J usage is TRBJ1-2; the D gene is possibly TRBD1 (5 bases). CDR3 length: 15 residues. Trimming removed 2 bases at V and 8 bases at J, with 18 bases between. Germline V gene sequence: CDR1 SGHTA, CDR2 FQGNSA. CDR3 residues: CASSLQGRSRGGYTF. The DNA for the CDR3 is TGTGCCAGCAGCTTACAGGGCAGGTCTCGGGGGGGCTACACCTTC.

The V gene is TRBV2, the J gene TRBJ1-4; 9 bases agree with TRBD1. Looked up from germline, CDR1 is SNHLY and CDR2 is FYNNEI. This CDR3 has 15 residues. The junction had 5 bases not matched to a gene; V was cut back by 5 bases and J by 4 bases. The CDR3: CASSRDRGVNEKLFF. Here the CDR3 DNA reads TGTGCCAGCAGTCGAGACAGGGGGGTTAATGAAAAACTGTTTTTT. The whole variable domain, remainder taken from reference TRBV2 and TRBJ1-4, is EPEVTQTPSHQVTQMGQEVILRCVPISNHLYFYWYRQILGQKVEFLVSFYNNEISEKSEIFDDQFSVERPDGSNFTLKIRSTKLEDSAMYFCASSRDRGVNEKLFFGSGTQLSVL.

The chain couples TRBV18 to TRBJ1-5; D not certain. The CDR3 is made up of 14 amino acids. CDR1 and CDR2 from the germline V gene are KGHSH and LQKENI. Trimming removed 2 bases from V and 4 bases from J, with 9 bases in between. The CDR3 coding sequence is TGTGCCAGCTCACCAACGCCAGGAAATCAGCCCCAGCATTTT. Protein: CASSPTPGNQPQHF. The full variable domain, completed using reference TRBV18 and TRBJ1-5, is NAGVMQNPRHLVRRRGQEARLRCSPMKGHSHVYWYRQLPEEGLKFMVYLQKENIIDESGMPKERFSAEFPKEGPSILRIQQVVRGDSAAYFCASSPTPGNQPQHFGDGTRLSIL.

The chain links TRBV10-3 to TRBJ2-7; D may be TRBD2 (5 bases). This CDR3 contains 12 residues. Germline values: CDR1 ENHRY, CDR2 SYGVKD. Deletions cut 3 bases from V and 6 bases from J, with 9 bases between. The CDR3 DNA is TGTGCCATCAGTGAAGGGAGATCCGAGCAGTACGTC. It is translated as CAISEGRSEQYV.

The CDR3 sequence is CASSYLGEGDTQYF. The CDR3 DNA is TGTGCCAGCAGCTACCTGGGGGAGGGAGATACGCAGTATTTT. The gene calls are TRBV5-6 and TRBJ2-3; 7 bases agree with TRBD2. CDR3 length equals 14 residues. The V segment lost 3 bases and the J segment 5 bases; nucleotides outside the gene matches: 6. Looked up from germline, CDR1 is SGHDT and CDR2 is YYEEEE.

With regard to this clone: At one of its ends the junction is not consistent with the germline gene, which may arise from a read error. The CDR3 reads CASRQALASTTNYGYTF. Written as DNA, the CDR3 is TGCGCCAGCAGACAAGCCCTTGCCTCGACTACGAACTATGGCTACACCTTC. The chain couples TRBV4-1 to TRBJ1-2, with D unresolved. Germline lookup yields CDR1 MGHRA and CDR2 YSYEKL. This CDR3 comprises 17 residues.

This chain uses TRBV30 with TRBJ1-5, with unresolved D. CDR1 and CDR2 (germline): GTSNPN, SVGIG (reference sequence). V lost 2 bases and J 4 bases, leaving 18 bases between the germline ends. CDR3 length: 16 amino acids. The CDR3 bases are TGTGCCTGGAGTAAGGAGGATGTGTTCTGGAATCAGCCCCAGCATTTT. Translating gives CAWSKEDVFWNQPQHF.

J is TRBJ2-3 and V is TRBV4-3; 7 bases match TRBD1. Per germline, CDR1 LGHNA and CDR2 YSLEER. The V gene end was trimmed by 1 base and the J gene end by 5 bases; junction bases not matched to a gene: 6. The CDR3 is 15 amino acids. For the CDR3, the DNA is TGCGCCAGCAGCCAAGGAGCAGGGGGTTTAGATACGCAGTATTTT. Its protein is CASSQGAGGLDTQYF.

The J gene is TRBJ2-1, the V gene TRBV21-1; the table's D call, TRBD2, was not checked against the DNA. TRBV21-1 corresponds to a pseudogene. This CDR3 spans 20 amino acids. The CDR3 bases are TGTGCCAGCAGCAAAGGTTGTAGCGGGGGGGCCTCGGTATATTTCAATGAGCAGTTCTTC. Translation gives CASSKGCSGGASVYFNEQFF.

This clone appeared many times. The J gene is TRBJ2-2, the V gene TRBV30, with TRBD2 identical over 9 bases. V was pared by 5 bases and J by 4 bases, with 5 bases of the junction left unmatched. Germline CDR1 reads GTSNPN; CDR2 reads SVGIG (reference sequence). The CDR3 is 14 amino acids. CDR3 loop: CAWGGGRATGELFF. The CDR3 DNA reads TGTGCCTGGGGTGGCGGGAGGGCCACCGGGGAGCTGTTTTTT.

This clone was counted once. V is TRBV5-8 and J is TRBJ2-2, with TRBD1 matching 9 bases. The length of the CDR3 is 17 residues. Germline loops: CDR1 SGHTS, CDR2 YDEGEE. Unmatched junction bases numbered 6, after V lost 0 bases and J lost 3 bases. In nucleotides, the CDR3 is TGTGCCAGCAGCTTGGCCAAATGGACAGGGGACACCGGGGAGCTGTTTTTT. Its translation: CASSLAKWTGDTGELFF.

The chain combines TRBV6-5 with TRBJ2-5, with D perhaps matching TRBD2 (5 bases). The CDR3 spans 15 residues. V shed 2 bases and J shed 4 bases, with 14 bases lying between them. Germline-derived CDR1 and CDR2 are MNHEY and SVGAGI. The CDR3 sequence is CASSYTGYLGETQYF. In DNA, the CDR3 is TGTGCCAGCAGTTACACGGGGTATCTGGGAGAGACCCAGTACTTC.

CDR3 coding DNA: TGTGCCAGCAGTATACAGGGGGTGAACACTGAAGCTTTCTTT. It translates to CASSIQGVNTEAFF. This chain joins TRBV2 and TRBJ1-1; 8 nucleotides align to TRBD1. Germline V gene data show CDR1 as SNHLY and CDR2 as FYNNEI. The V gene end was trimmed by 5 bases and the J gene end by 0 bases; junction bases not matched to a gene: 2. The CDR3 is 14 amino acids.

This CDR3 reads CASSLETGIQETQYF. Here the CDR3 DNA reads TGTGCCAGCAGCTTAGAGACAGGGATCCAAGAGACCCAGTACTTC. This chain links TRBV11-2 with TRBJ2-5; 7 bases map to TRBD1. V trimming: 0 bases; J trimming: 1 base; junction bases outside the gene matches: 2. The CDR3 loop spans 15 amino acids. CDR1 SGHAT and CDR2 FQNNGV come from the germline V gene.

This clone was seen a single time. DNA for the CDR3: TGTGCCAGCAGCGTAGGCGGGAGTTCAGAGACCCAGTACTTC. As protein: CASSVGGSSETQYF. The chain combines TRBV9 with TRBJ2-5, with TRBD2 matching 7 bases. V was pared by 0 bases and J by 4 bases, with 3 bases of the junction left unmatched. The CDR3 consists of 14 residues. Germline assignment: CDR1 SGDLS and CDR2 YYNGEE.

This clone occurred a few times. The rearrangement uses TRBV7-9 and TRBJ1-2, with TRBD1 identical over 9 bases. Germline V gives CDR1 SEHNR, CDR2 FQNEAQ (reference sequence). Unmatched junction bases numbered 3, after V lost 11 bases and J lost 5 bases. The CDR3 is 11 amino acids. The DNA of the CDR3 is TGTGCCGGCGGGACAGGGTATGGCTACACCTTC. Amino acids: CAGGTGYGYTF.

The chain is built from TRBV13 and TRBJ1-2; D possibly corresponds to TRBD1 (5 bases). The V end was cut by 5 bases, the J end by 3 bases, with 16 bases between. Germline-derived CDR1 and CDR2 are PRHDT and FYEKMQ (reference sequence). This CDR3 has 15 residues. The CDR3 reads CASSNRRGWDYGYTF. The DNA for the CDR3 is TGTGCCAGCAGCAACCGGAGGGGATGGGACTATGGCTACACCTTC.

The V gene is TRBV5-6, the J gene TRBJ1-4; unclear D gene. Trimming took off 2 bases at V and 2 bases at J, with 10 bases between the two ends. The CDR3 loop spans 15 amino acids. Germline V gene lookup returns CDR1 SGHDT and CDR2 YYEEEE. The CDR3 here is CASSFVRGTNEKLFF. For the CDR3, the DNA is TGTGCCAGCAGCTTCGTTCGCGGGACTAATGAAAAACTGTTTTTT.

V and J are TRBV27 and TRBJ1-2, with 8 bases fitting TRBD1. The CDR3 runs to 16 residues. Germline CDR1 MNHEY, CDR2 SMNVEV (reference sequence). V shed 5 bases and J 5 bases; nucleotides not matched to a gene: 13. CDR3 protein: CASSVSSRGPAYGYTF. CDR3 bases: TGTGCCAGCAGTGTCTCCTCCAGGGGGCCGGCTTATGGCTACACCTTC.

CDR3 amino acids: CASSLATGGGNTIYF. The CDR3 bases are TGTGCCAGCAGCTTAGCCACAGGGGGTGGAAACACCATATATTTT. V is TRBV7-2 and J is TRBJ1-3; 8 nucleotides align to TRBD1. V dropped 0 bases and J dropped 3; count of bases not matched to a gene: 1. Germline assignment: CDR1 SGHTA and CDR2 FQGNSA. The CDR3 spans 15 residues.

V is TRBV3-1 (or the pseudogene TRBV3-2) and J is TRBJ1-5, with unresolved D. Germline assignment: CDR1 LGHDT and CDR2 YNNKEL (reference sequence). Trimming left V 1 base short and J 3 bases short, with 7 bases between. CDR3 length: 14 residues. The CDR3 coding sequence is TGTGCCAGCAGCCAAGGCGGCCCCAATCAGCCCCAGCATTTT. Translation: CASSQGGPNQPQHF.

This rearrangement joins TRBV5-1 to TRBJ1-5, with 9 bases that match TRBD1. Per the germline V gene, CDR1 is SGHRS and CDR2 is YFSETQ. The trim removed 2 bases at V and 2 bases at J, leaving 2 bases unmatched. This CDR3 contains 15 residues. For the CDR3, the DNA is TGCGCCAGCAGCTTAACAGGGGGCCGCAATCAGCCCCAGCATTTT. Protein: CASSLTGGRNQPQHF.